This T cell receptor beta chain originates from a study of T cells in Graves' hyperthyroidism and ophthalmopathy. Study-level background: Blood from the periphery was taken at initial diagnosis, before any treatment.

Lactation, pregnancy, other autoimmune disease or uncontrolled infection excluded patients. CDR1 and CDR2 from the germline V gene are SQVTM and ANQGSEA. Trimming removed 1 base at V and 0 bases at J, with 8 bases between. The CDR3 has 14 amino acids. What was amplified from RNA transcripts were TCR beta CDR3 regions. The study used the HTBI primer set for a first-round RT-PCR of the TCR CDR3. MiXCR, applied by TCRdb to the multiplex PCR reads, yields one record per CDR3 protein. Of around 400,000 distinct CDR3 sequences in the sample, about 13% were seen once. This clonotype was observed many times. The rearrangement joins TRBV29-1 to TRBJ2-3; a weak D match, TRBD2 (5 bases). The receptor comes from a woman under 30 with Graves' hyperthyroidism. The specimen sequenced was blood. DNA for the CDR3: TGCAGCGTTGAAGCAGGACTTAGCACAGATACGCAGTATTTT. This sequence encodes CSVEAGLSTDTQYF.